The 27 T cell receptor beta chains below all came from one sample that was sequenced in a study of tumor and adjacent non-tumor tissue in lung cancer. No cell sorting was done before RNA was extracted from the tissue. The library came from three nested PCR rounds adapted from ARM-PCR protocols. TCRdb independently ran MiXCR on the multiplex PCR reads; one entry per CDR3 protein. The sample lists fewer than 100,000 distinct CDR3 sequences; around 70% were seen once. The material sequenced was lung tumor tissue. The receptors derive from a woman aged 35 to 49 with non-small cell lung cancer.

V and J are TRBV6-6 and TRBJ1-5; D is ambiguous. Trimming stripped 7 bases from V and 16 bases from J, with 32 bases between. The CDR3 length is 16 residues. Germline assignment: CDR1 MNHNY and CDR2 SVGAGI (reference sequence). The CDR3 region is CASKRLQGSSYQPQHF. CDR3 DNA: TGTGCCAGCAAGAGACTACAAGGGAGTAGCTATCAGCCTCAACATTTT.

A remark on this clonotype: A much larger clone is a single base away; this may be a read error. V is TRBV5-4 and J is TRBJ2-5; weak D call: TRBD2 (5 bases). The germline V gene has CDR1 SGHNT and CDR2 YYREEE (reference sequence). This CDR3 spans 14 amino acids. Trimming stripped 2 bases from V and 5 bases from J, with 13 bases between. The CDR3 region has the DNA TGTGCCAGCAGCTTCGGAGGAGGAGTGGAGACCCAGTACTTC. This gives the protein CASSFGGGVETQYF.

Comment on this clonotype: Germline is not matched at one junction end, which may reflect a read error. This chain connects TRBV29-1 to TRBJ2-1; the D gene is possibly TRBD2 (5 bases). Germline CDR1 reads SQVTM; CDR2 reads ANQGSEA. This CDR3 region has 16 residues. CDR3 bases: TGTAGCGTTAAAGATCAGGAGAGGAACTCCTACAATGAGCAGTTCTTC. As protein: CSVKDQERNSYNEQFF.

This clonotype was recorded at least ten times. The chain carries TRBV14 and TRBJ2-7; D is unclear. Germline assignment: CDR1 SGHDN and CDR2 FVKESK. Trimming removed 1 base at V and 6 bases at J, with 13 bases between. The CDR3 runs to 14 residues. CDR3 DNA sequence: TGTGCCAGCAGCCAAGCCTTAGAACCCCTCGAGCAGTACTTC. It encodes CASSQALEPLEQYF.

Sample share makes this clonotype medium-sized. The chain has TRBV20-1 and TRBJ1-1; D not resolved. The V end was cut by 6 bases, the J end by 6 bases, with 14 bases between. The length of the CDR3 is 12 residues. Germline V lookup: CDR1 DFQATT, CDR2 SNEGSKA (reference sequence). CDR3 residues: CSAPERGSEAFF. In DNA, the CDR3 is TGCAGTGCCCCCGAGCGGGGTTCTGAAGCTTTCTTT.

To note about this clonotype: The conserved closing phenylalanine or tryptophan is absent in this CDR3, likely reflecting a read error. The chain uses TRBV11-2 and TRBJ2-1; D might be TRBD2 (6 bases). Germline values: CDR1 SGHAT, CDR2 FQNNGV. V dropped 1 base and J dropped 10 bases, with 20 bases sitting between them. The CDR3 covers 16 residues. The CDR3 DNA reads as TGTGCCAGCAGCTTAGTTCTAGCGAGGCGCCTAAACGAGCAGTTCCTC. Protein sequence: CASSLVLARRLNEQFL.

A note on this clonotype: Relative to the germline gene, one junction end is altered; a read error may explain this. V is TRBV11-2 and J is TRBJ1-2; D is possibly TRBD1 (6 bases). Germline values: CDR1 SGHAT, CDR2 FQNNGV. The length of the CDR3 is 14 residues. CDR3 in DNA: TGTGCCAGTAGCCCGACCCAGGGGAACTATGACTACGCCTTC. Residues: CASSPTQGNYDYAF.

This clonotype came up a few times. One end of the junction varies from germline; a read error may be responsible. The chain recombines TRBV11-2 with TRBJ2-1; the D gene could be TRBD1 or TRBD2 (5 bases each). This CDR3 contains 15 residues. The V gene's germline CDR1 is SGHAT and CDR2 FQNNGV. CDR3 sequence reads: CASSMGPATYNEQLF. The CDR3 DNA is TGTGCCAGCAGCATGGGACCAGCAACCTACAATGAGCAGTTGTTC. The full variable domain, completed using reference TRBV11-2 and TRBJ2-1, is EAGVAQSPRYKIIEKRQSVAFWCNPISGHATLYWYQQILGQGPKLLIQFQNNGVVDDSQLPKDRFSAERLKGVDSTLKIQPAKLEDSAVYLCASSMGPATYNEQLFGPGTRLTVL.

Of note for this clonotype: One junction end disagrees with the germline gene, perhaps due to a read error. The chain uses TRBV6-6 and TRBJ2-1; D gene ambiguous. The CDR3 covers 15 residues. Germline CDR1 and CDR2: MNHNY and SVGAGI (reference sequence). The CDR3 loop reads CARSYLGRQSNEQLF. As DNA, the CDR3 is TGTGCCAGGAGTTACTTGGGCAGACAAAGCAATGAGCAGCTCTTC.

The genes are TRBV11-3 and TRBJ2-4; possible D gene TRBD2, 6 bases. The CDR3 runs 17 residues. CDR1 SGHNT and CDR2 YENEEA come from the germline V gene. The germline V and J ends were trimmed by 5 bases and 2 bases, with 19 bases remaining between them. The DNA of the CDR3 is TGTGCCAGCAGCGGAGGGTGCACCCGGCCGCCCAAAAACATTCAGTACTTC. It translates to CASSGGCTRPPKNIQYF.

Worth noting for this clonotype: Relative to the germline gene, one junction end is altered; a read error may explain this. The CDR3 DNA reads as TGTACCAGCAGCTTAGATCGGGCGGTAAATGAAAAACTGTTTTTT. This gives the protein CTSSLDRAVNEKLFF. V gene TRBV11-3 combines with J gene TRBJ1-4, with no clear D. CDR3 length: 15 residues. Germline V lookup: CDR1 SGHNT, CDR2 YENEEA.

Comments on this clonotype: One end of the junction varies from germline; a read error may be responsible. The chain joins TRBV6-5 to TRBJ2-7; the D is unclear. The CDR3 has 15 residues. Germline CDR1 and CDR2: MNHEY and SVGAGI. The CDR3 bases are TGTGCCAGCAGCCGAATCAGTTTTAGCTCCTATGAGCAGTACTTC. Protein sequence: CASSRISFSSYEQYF.

In the case of this clonotype: Compared with germline, one end of the junction differs, possibly owing to a read error. The CDR3 DNA follows: TGTGCCAGCAGCGATCAGGGACTAGCCACTAGTGGCTTC. Its translation is CASSDQGLATSGF. The J gene is TRBJ2-1, the V gene TRBV7-8; 9 bases align to TRBD2. The V gene's germline CDR1 is SGHVS and CDR2 FQNEAQ. CDR3 length: 13 residues. Full variable domain (outside the CDR3, taken from reference TRBV7-8 and TRBJ2-1): GAGVSQSPRYKVAKRGQDVALRCDPISGHVSLFWYQQALGQGPEFLTYFQNEAQLDKSGLPSDRFFAERPEGSVSTLKIQRTQQEDSAVYLCASSDQGLATSGFGPGTRLTVL.

In its sample, this clonotype was seen a few times. This may stem from a read error, because a much larger clone lies one nucleotide away. The chain has TRBV4-2 and TRBJ2-5, with D maybe TRBD1 (6 bases). This CDR3 is built from 14 residues. The V end lost 1 base, the J end lost 7 bases, and 13 bases lay between the germline ends. Per the germline V gene, CDR1 is LGHNA and CDR2 is YNFKEQ. The CDR3 spells CASSQGGTSPTQYF. The CDR3 nucleotides read TGTGCCAGCAGCCAAGGAGGGACAAGCCCGACCCAGTACTTC.

About this clonotype itself: Sequence at one end of the junction differs from germline and may be a read error. The CDR3 DNA sequence: TGTACCAGCAGCTTAGAGGGGGCACCGGCTTTCTTT. It translates to CTSSLEGAPAFF. The J gene is TRBJ1-1, the V gene TRBV11-2; 7 positions match TRBD1. The CDR3 is 12 residues long. Germline V gene sequence: CDR1 SGHAT, CDR2 FQNNGV.

Details on this clonotype: Because it lacks the conserved phenylalanine or tryptophan at the end, this CDR3 is likely a read error. The DNA is left out, because the CDR3 cannot be placed on it with certainty; the CDR3 is given as TCRdb lists it. The chain employs TRBV10-3 and TRBJ2-3; TRBD2, the table's D call, was not compared with the DNA. The CDR3 contains 12 residues when both ends are counted. Germline CDR1 is ENHRY and CDR2 is SYGVKD. CDR3 sequence reads: CAIGHEGDTQYL.

Notes on this clonotype: No conserved phenylalanine or tryptophan is present at the end of the CDR3, so a read error is the likely explanation. The CDR3 is CASSLGVNQPQHI. Here the CDR3 DNA reads TGTGCTAGCAGCTTAGGGGTTAATCAGCCCCAGCATATT. The V call is TRBV11-2, the J call TRBJ1-5; D might be TRBD1 (5 bases). Germline V gene data show CDR1 as SGHAT and CDR2 as FQNNGV. This CDR3 region has 13 residues.

Regarding this clonotype: Because it lacks the conserved phenylalanine or tryptophan at the end, this CDR3 is likely a read error. The chain recombines TRBV29-1 with TRBJ2-3; D assignment may be TRBD1 or TRBD2 (5 bases each). CDR1 and CDR2 (germline): SQVTM, ANQGSEA. Deletions cut 5 bases from V and 3 bases from J, with 21 bases between. The CDR3 extends over 16 amino acids. The CDR3 loop is CSVQGHRLLATDTQYY. CDR3 in DNA: TGCAGCGTTCAGGGCCACCGACTATTAGCGACAGATACGCAGTATTAT.

CDR3 DNA: TGTGCCAGCAGCTTAGAGGTTAATGAAGCTTTCTTT. Protein: CASSLEVNEAFF. The chain has TRBV4-2 and TRBJ1-1; D call uncertain. Trimming took off 5 bases at V and 7 bases at J, with 11 bases between the two ends. Germline lookup yields CDR1 LGHNA and CDR2 YNFKEQ. The CDR3 consists of 12 residues.

With regard to this clonotype: One end of the junction does not line up with germline, which may come from a read error. The J gene is TRBJ2-2, the V gene TRBV6-1, with D possibly TRBD2 on 5 matching bases. Looked up from germline, CDR1 is MNHNS and CDR2 is SASEGT. The CDR3 consists of 11 residues. CDR3 protein: CDSSETGELSF. The CDR3 DNA follows: TGTGACAGCAGTGAAACCGGGGAGCTGTCTTTT.

With regard to this clonotype: At one boundary the junction diverges from the germline segment, which might be a read error. The genes are TRBV11-2 and TRBJ2-7, with TRBD2 matching 11 bases. The CDR3 sequence is 15 residues long. In germline, CDR1 is SGHAT, CDR2 FQNNGV. CDR3 DNA: TGTGCCAGCAGCCACCCCAGGACTAGCGGGTACGAGAAGTACTTC. It yields the protein CASSHPRTSGYEKYF. The complete variable domain, with remaining parts taken from reference TRBV11-2 and TRBJ2-7, reads EAGVAQSPRYKIIEKRQSVAFWCNPISGHATLYWYQQILGQGPKLLIQFQNNGVVDDSQLPKDRFSAERLKGVDSTLKIQPAKLEDSAVYLCASSHPRTSGYEKYFGPGTRLTVT.

This clonotype was seen more than once but under ten times. V usage is TRBV28 and J usage is TRBJ2-2, with D possibly TRBD2 on 7 matching bases. Trimming shortened V by 3 bases and J by 7 bases, and 18 bases separated the two germline ends. Germline V gene lookup returns CDR1 MDHEN and CDR2 SYDVKM. The CDR3 is made up of 16 amino acids. This chain's CDR3 is CASSFSRGAKYGELFF. The CDR3 DNA reads as TGTGCCAGCAGTTTTTCTCGGGGGGCAAAGTACGGGGAGCTGTTTTTT.

The CDR3 DNA follows: TGTGCCAGCAGCGCGGACCGGAGCACTGAAGCTTTCTTT. Its protein product is CASSADRSTEAFF. The chain uses TRBV5-4 and TRBJ1-1; the D is unclear. Trimming removed 4 bases at V and 4 bases at J, with 11 bases between. The V gene's germline CDR1 is SGHNT and CDR2 YYREEE (reference sequence). CDR3 length equals 13 residues.

V is TRBV30 and J is TRBJ2-1; 10 bases are shared with TRBD1. The CDR3 is 14 amino acids. V was pared by 6 bases and J by 8 bases, with 10 bases of the junction left unmatched. Germline lookup yields CDR1 GTSNPN and CDR2 SVGIG (reference sequence). This chain's CDR3 is CACRTTGGYDEQFF. The CDR3 DNA reads TGTGCCTGCAGGACGACAGGGGGCTATGATGAGCAGTTCTTC.

In regard to this clonotype: The conserved closing phenylalanine or tryptophan is absent in this CDR3, likely reflecting a read error. The DNA is left out, because the CDR3 cannot be placed on it with certainty; the CDR3 is given as TCRdb lists it. This CDR3 reads CASSRNYGYTS. The chain recombines TRBV28 with TRBJ1-2. A total of 11 residues make up the CDR3, ends included. Germline V gene lookup returns CDR1 MDHEN and CDR2 SYDVKM.

Points on this clonotype: At one end, the junction sequence differs from germline, possibly due to a read error. The chain uses TRBV30 and TRBJ2-2, with D uncertain. Germline CDR1 GTSNPN, CDR2 SVGIG (reference sequence). The CDR3 has 13 amino acids. CDR3 DNA sequence: TGTCCCTGGAGTGTTTCAGACACCGGGGAGCTGTTTTTT. Translated: CPWSVSDTGELFF.

This clonotype occurred many times. This rearrangement joins TRBV6-6 to TRBJ1-5; 9 positions agree with TRBD1. Germline CDR1 MNHNY, CDR2 SVGAGI (reference sequence). The ends lost 6 bases at V and 7 bases at J; junction bases unmatched: 7. CDR3 size: 14 residues. The CDR3 spells CASSTQGAGQPQHF. CDR3 in DNA: TGTGCCAGCAGCACACAGGGGGCAGGCCAGCCCCAGCATTTT.